These 6 T cell receptor beta chains originate from one sample sequenced in a study of T cell repertoires in cytomegalovirus infection. The antigens these receptors bind are not known. MiXCR, run by TCRdb on the reads, gives a single entry per CDR3 protein. This table holds about 83,000 distinct CDR3 sequences, approximately 43% found once. The sample consisted of CD8+ T cells from cultured PBMCs, taken from culture after CMV antigen stimulation. These receptors were collected from a human donor in good health (CMV status not recorded). Some clones in this sample may be carry-over from other donors' samples.

The genes are TRBV7-3 and TRBJ1-1; TRBD1 might be the D (5 bases). The V gene lost 5 bases and the J gene lost 3 bases, with 13 bases spanning the gap. Germline V lookup: CDR1 SGHTA, CDR2 FQGTGA. The CDR3 totals 14 residues. CDR3 region: CASSLDGGDTEAFF. For the CDR3, the DNA is TGTGCCAGCAGCCTAGACGGGGGAGACACTGAAGCTTTCTTT.

This clonotype was observed a handful of times. This rearrangement joins TRBV7-9 to TRBJ2-3, with D possibly TRBD2 on 6 matching bases. The germline V and J ends were trimmed by 4 bases and 4 bases, with 27 bases remaining between them. CDR3 length: 19 residues. Germline loops: CDR1 SEHNR, CDR2 FQNEAQ (reference sequence). In DNA, the CDR3 is TGTGCCAGCAGCTCCCCCCCCGCCGGGGGACCTGGGAGCGCAGATACGCAGTATTTT. This encodes CASSSPPAGGPGSADTQYF.

In DNA form, the CDR3 reads TGTGCCAGCAGTTTATCCGTTAACAATGAGCAGTTCTTC. Translation gives CASSLSVNNEQFF. V gene TRBV27 combines with J gene TRBJ2-1; D gene ambiguous. V lost 0 bases to trimming and J lost 5 bases, with 5 bases between them. The germline CDR1 and CDR2 sequences are MNHEY and SMNVEV (reference sequence). The CDR3 covers 13 residues.

This clonotype was seen a few times. The chain recombines TRBV4-1 with TRBJ2-5; D remains ambiguous. V gave up 3 bases and J gave up 5 bases, with 16 bases separating them. The CDR3 extends over 15 amino acids. Germline V lookup: CDR1 MGHRA, CDR2 YSYEKL. CDR3 residues: CASSQRDSSGETQYF. The CDR3 nucleotides read TGCGCCAGCAGCCAGCGTGACTCATCCGGGGAGACCCAGTACTTC.

The rearrangement links TRBV3-1 to TRBJ2-2; no definite D call. This CDR3 is built from 13 residues. Trimming pared 3 bases from V and 6 bases from J, leaving 8 bases between. CDR1 and CDR2 (germline): LGHDT, YNNKEL (reference sequence). The CDR3 is CASSHGFPGELFF. The CDR3 DNA follows: TGTGCCAGCAGCCATGGTTTCCCCGGGGAGCTGTTTTTT.

This chain uses TRBV9 with TRBJ2-1; 9 bases match TRBD1. The CDR3 is 15 amino acids. CDR1 is SGDLS, CDR2 YYNGEE, per germline. With V trimmed by 4 bases and J by 5 bases, 7 bases remained unmatched. The CDR3 sequence is CASSPPGQGHNEQFF. In nucleotides, the CDR3 is TGTGCCAGCAGCCCTCCGGGACAGGGACACAATGAGCAGTTCTTC.